Listed below are T cell receptor beta chains from one sample, sequenced in a study of PD-L1 blockade in urothelial cancer. The table came from immunoSEQ multiplex PCR; TCRdb's copy has only in-frame clones and leaves some out. This table holds tens of thousands of clones, roughly 80% found once. The source material was PBMCs, sampled around atezolizumab (anti-PD-L1) treatment. The receptors shown here come from a man between 65 and 85 years old with urothelial cancer. Each CDR3 is given with its conserved first and last residue. Fields, in order: clone size, D gene, J gene, V gene, CDR3 DNA, CDR3 protein. A D gene is named only where the DNA matches it firmly. Some rows have no size entry. The others give once, few or many, or a class for an expanded clone.

clone_size: NA; d_call: NA; j_call: TRBJ1-5; v_call: TRBV6-5; cdr3_nt: TGTGCCAGCAGTTACTCGTGGGAGCAGCCCCAGCATTTT; cdr3_aa: CASSYSWEQPQHF
clone_size: NA; d_call: TRBD2; j_call: TRBJ2-1; v_call: TRBV5-8; cdr3_nt: TGTGCCAGCAGCCCCCGAAGAACTAGCGGGTTCACCAATGAGCAGTTCTTC; cdr3_aa: CASSPRRTSGFTNEQFF
clone_size: NA; d_call: NA; j_call: TRBJ2-5; v_call: TRBV5-1; cdr3_nt: TGCGCCAGCAGCTTGGGGCCCGACTCCCAAGAGACCCAGTACTTC; cdr3_aa: CASSLGPDSQETQYF
clone_size: NA; d_call: TRBD2; j_call: TRBJ2-3; v_call: TRBV5-1; cdr3_nt: TGCGCCAGCAGCACCGGACTAGCGGGGTATAGCACAGATACGCAGTATTTT; cdr3_aa: CASSTGLAGYSTDTQYF
clone_size: NA; d_call: NA; j_call: TRBJ1-1; v_call: TRBV7-2; cdr3_nt: TGTGCCAGCAGCTCTCTGGTAGGGGGGAACACTGAAGCTTTCTTT; cdr3_aa: CASSSLVGGNTEAFF
clone_size: NA; d_call: NA; j_call: TRBJ1-1; v_call: TRBV6-5; cdr3_nt: TGTGCCACCTCGCCGACAGGCTTAATGAACACTGAAGCTTTCTTT; cdr3_aa: CATSPTGLMNTEAFF
clone_size: NA; d_call: TRBD1; j_call: TRBJ2-7; v_call: TRBV15; cdr3_nt: TGTGCCACCAGCAGAACGATCCGGGACAGGGGCGGAGAGCAGTACTTC; cdr3_aa: CATSRTIRDRGGEQYF
clone_size: NA; d_call: NA; j_call: TRBJ1-1; v_call: TRBV5-1; cdr3_nt: TGCGCCAGCAGCTTGACAGGGACGGACACTGAAGCTTTCTTT; cdr3_aa: CASSLTGTDTEAFF
clone_size: NA; d_call: NA; j_call: TRBJ1-6; v_call: TRBV6-1; cdr3_nt: TGTGCCAGCAGTGAAGTGGGAGGTGGGGCTCGGAATTCACCCCTCCACTTT; cdr3_aa: CASSEVGGGARNSPLHF
clone_size: few; d_call: NA; j_call: TRBJ2-7; v_call: TRBV5-6; cdr3_nt: TGTGCCAGCAGCAACTACGGGAAGTCGGGAGATTACGAGCAGTACTTC; cdr3_aa: CASSNYGKSGDYEQYF
clone_size: NA; d_call: NA; j_call: TRBJ2-2; v_call: TRBV29-1; cdr3_nt: TGCAGCGTCGGAGGTGGTAGCGGGAACACCGGGGAGCTGTTTTTT; cdr3_aa: CSVGGGSGNTGELFF
clone_size: NA; d_call: NA; j_call: TRBJ2-2; v_call: TRBV5-1; cdr3_nt: TGCGCCAGCAGCTTGGCTATTACCGGGGAGCTGTTTTTT; cdr3_aa: CASSLAITGELFF
clone_size: NA; d_call: TRBD1; j_call: TRBJ1-5; v_call: TRBV2; cdr3_nt: TGTGCCAGCAGTCGGGACAGGGGTTACAATCAGCCCCAGCATTTT; cdr3_aa: CASSRDRGYNQPQHF
clone_size: NA; d_call: NA; j_call: TRBJ2-7; v_call: TRBV5-4; cdr3_nt: TGTGCCAGCAGCCGCGGGGCAACCTACGAGCAGTACTTC; cdr3_aa: CASSRGATYEQYF
clone_size: NA; d_call: NA; j_call: TRBJ1-4; v_call: TRBV6-1; cdr3_nt: TGTGCCACCCAAGACAGGTTGGGTGAAAAACTGTTTTTT; cdr3_aa: CATQDRLGEKLFF
clone_size: NA; d_call: NA; j_call: TRBJ2-3; v_call: TRBV15; cdr3_nt: TGTGCCACCAGTACTTACACAGTGGGGGCCGCAGATACGCAGTATTTT; cdr3_aa: CATSTYTVGAADTQYF
clone_size: NA; d_call: NA; j_call: TRBJ1-1; v_call: TRBV6-5; cdr3_nt: TGTGCCAGCAGATCTCCCGGGAACACTGAAGCTTTCTTT; cdr3_aa: CASRSPGNTEAFF
clone_size: NA; d_call: NA; j_call: TRBJ1-4; v_call: TRBV6-6; cdr3_nt: TGTGCCAGCAGTACCCGGGGGGGGGCGGCTAATGAAAAACTGTTTTTT; cdr3_aa: CASSTRGGAANEKLFF
clone_size: NA; d_call: TRBD2; j_call: TRBJ2-1; v_call: TRBV11-2; cdr3_nt: TGTGCCAGCAGCTCCATCCGGGGGGGGAGAAGTTCCTACAATGAGCAGTTCTTC; cdr3_aa: CASSSIRGGRSSYNEQFF
clone_size: NA; d_call: NA; j_call: TRBJ2-7; v_call: TRBV5-1; cdr3_nt: TGCGCCAGCAGTTTGGCGACAAGCTCCTACGAGCAGTACTTC; cdr3_aa: CASSLATSSYEQYF
clone_size: NA; d_call: NA; j_call: TRBJ1-5; v_call: TRBV7-9; cdr3_nt: TGTGCCAGCAGCCCAGCCGAGGGAGGGAATCAGCCCCAGCATTTT; cdr3_aa: CASSPAEGGNQPQHF
clone_size: NA; d_call: NA; j_call: TRBJ2-1; v_call: TRBV5-4; cdr3_nt: TGTGCCAGCAGCTTGGCCCTTAACAATGAGCAGTTCTTC; cdr3_aa: CASSLALNNEQFF
clone_size: NA; d_call: TRBD1; j_call: TRBJ2-7; v_call: TRBV2; cdr3_nt: TGTGCCAGCAGTTCCCTCACACCTTCCCGGGACAGGGGGGCCTACGAGCAGTACTTC; cdr3_aa: CASSSLTPSRDRGAYEQYF
clone_size: NA; d_call: NA; j_call: TRBJ1-1; v_call: TRBV9; cdr3_nt: TGTGCCAGCAGCGACCTCGGACAGAACACTGAAGCTTTCTTT; cdr3_aa: CASSDLGQNTEAFF
clone_size: few; d_call: TRBD1; j_call: TRBJ2-6; v_call: TRBV4-1; cdr3_nt: TGCGCCAGCAGCCAAGATGACGGACAGGGGGCGGGGGCCAACGTCCTGACTTTC; cdr3_aa: CASSQDDGQGAGANVLTF
clone_size: NA; d_call: TRBD1; j_call: TRBJ1-1; v_call: TRBV18; cdr3_nt: TGTGCCAGCTCACCGGACAGGCTTAACACTGAAGCTTTCTTT; cdr3_aa: CASSPDRLNTEAFF
clone_size: NA; d_call: TRBD2; j_call: TRBJ2-1; v_call: TRBV9; cdr3_nt: TGTGCCAGCAGCGTAGCGGGGGGGACTAGCGGGAGCCTGGTGGGGAATGAGCAGTTCTTC; cdr3_aa: CASSVAGGTSGSLVGNEQFF
clone_size: NA; d_call: NA; j_call: TRBJ1-2; v_call: TRBV5-6; cdr3_nt: TGTGCCAGCAGCTTGGCCACTGTTAACTATGGTTACACCTTC; cdr3_aa: CASSLATVNYGYTF
clone_size: NA; d_call: NA; j_call: TRBJ1-4; v_call: TRBV6-1; cdr3_nt: TGTGCCAGCAGTGAAGGGACACGGGAAAAACTGTTTTTT; cdr3_aa: CASSEGTREKLFF
clone_size: NA; d_call: NA; j_call: TRBJ1-3; v_call: TRBV7-9; cdr3_nt: TGTGCCAGCAGGAGGTTCTCTGGAAACACCATATATTTT; cdr3_aa: CASRRFSGNTIYF
clone_size: NA; d_call: TRBD1; j_call: TRBJ2-1; v_call: TRBV30; cdr3_nt: TGTGCCCGCAACTCGAACCCGGGACAGGGTCCGTCCAATGAGCAGTTCTTC; cdr3_aa: CARNSNPGQGPSNEQFF
clone_size: NA; d_call: NA; j_call: TRBJ2-5; v_call: TRBV7-9; cdr3_nt: TGTGCCAGCAGCTTAGTGGAGGACCAAGAGACCCAGTACTTC; cdr3_aa: CASSLVEDQETQYF
clone_size: once; d_call: TRBD1; j_call: TRBJ2-1; v_call: TRBV19; cdr3_nt: TGTGCCAGTAGTATATGGGGACAGGTAAAACACAATGAGCAGTTCTTC; cdr3_aa: CASSIWGQVKHNEQFF
clone_size: NA; d_call: TRBD1; j_call: TRBJ2-7; v_call: TRBV5-1; cdr3_nt: TGCGCCAGCAGCCCGGGACAGGGAGGCGAGCAGTACTTC; cdr3_aa: CASSPGQGGEQYF
clone_size: NA; d_call: NA; j_call: TRBJ1-2; v_call: TRBV11-3; cdr3_nt: TGTGCCAGCAGCGACCAGGGAGGGATTGCCACCTTC; cdr3_aa: CASSDQGGIATF
clone_size: NA; d_call: TRBD2; j_call: TRBJ2-3; v_call: TRBV7-3; cdr3_nt: TGTGCCAGCAGCTTTCTAGCGGGTGGTGGCACAGATACGCAGTATTTT; cdr3_aa: CASSFLAGGGTDTQYF
clone_size: NA; d_call: TRBD2; j_call: TRBJ2-7; v_call: TRBV9; cdr3_nt: TGTGCCAGCAGCGCCCCGGGACTATTCCCCGAGCAGTACTTC; cdr3_aa: CASSAPGLFPEQYF
clone_size: NA; d_call: TRBD1; j_call: TRBJ2-1; v_call: TRBV29-1; cdr3_nt: TGCAGCGTTGAGTCAGGGGGCAATGAGCAGTTCTTC; cdr3_aa: CSVESGGNEQFF
clone_size: NA; d_call: NA; j_call: TRBJ2-5; v_call: TRBV6-1; cdr3_nt: TGTGCCAGCACCAAAACGGGGATTCGAGAGACCCAGTACTTC; cdr3_aa: CASTKTGIRETQYF
clone_size: NA; d_call: TRBD1; j_call: TRBJ2-5; v_call: TRBV2; cdr3_nt: TGTGCCAGCAGCTCCGGGACAGGGGGTCACCCCCAGTACTTC; cdr3_aa: CASSSGTGGHPQYF
clone_size: NA; d_call: TRBD2; j_call: TRBJ2-1; v_call: TRBV9; cdr3_nt: TGTGCCAGCAGCGTCTCGGGACTAGCGGGAGTCAATGAGCAGTTCTTC; cdr3_aa: CASSVSGLAGVNEQFF
clone_size: NA; d_call: TRBD2; j_call: TRBJ2-5; v_call: TRBV5-4; cdr3_nt: TGTGCCAGCAGCTTGGCCCTAGCGGGAGAGACCCAGTACTTC; cdr3_aa: CASSLALAGETQYF
clone_size: NA; d_call: NA; j_call: TRBJ2-3; v_call: TRBV5-5; cdr3_nt: TGTGCCAGCAGCTTGGAGCTGCGGACAGATACGCAGTATTTT; cdr3_aa: CASSLELRTDTQYF
clone_size: NA; d_call: NA; j_call: TRBJ2-7; v_call: TRBV5-4; cdr3_nt: TGTGCCAGCAGCTTAACCAGGGGTTGGGAGCAGTACTTC; cdr3_aa: CASSLTRGWEQYF
clone_size: NA; d_call: NA; j_call: TRBJ1-2; v_call: TRBV5-1; cdr3_nt: TGCGCCAGCAGCATCGCACAGGGTGGGTCGGCGGAAGGCTACACCTTC; cdr3_aa: CASSIAQGGSAEGYTF
clone_size: once; d_call: NA; j_call: TRBJ1-6; v_call: TRBV10-3; cdr3_nt: TGTGCCATCAGTGAGGTGGGGGGAAGTAGTTCACCCCTCCACTTT; cdr3_aa: CAISEVGGSSSPLHF
clone_size: NA; d_call: TRBD2; j_call: TRBJ2-1; v_call: TRBV6-4; cdr3_nt: TGTGCCAGCAGTGACTCCCTAGCGGGGTTTCCCAATGAGCAGTTCTTC; cdr3_aa: CASSDSLAGFPNEQFF